This T cell receptor beta chain is drawn from a study of blood T cell repertoires in COVID-19 (dated by TCRdb to between 2020 and 2021). Context from the whole study: The collaborator samples originated in the United States, Italy and Spain and spanned the acute and convalescent phases of COVID-19. The prospective study material was composed of cDNA or gDNA derived from T cells, B-cell-depleted T cells, or PBMCs. Deeply sampled blood TCRbeta repertoires from subjects exposed to, actively infected with, or recovered from COVID-19 were included in the dataset. A freely available public database, intended as a resource for researchers studying the immune response to SARS-CoV-2, is where the repertoires were released. Samples were obtained from the ongoing ImmuneRACE study (first 160 participants) and from 1,254 subjects provided by 6 global collaborators. Nearly every sample came with metadata listing a de-identified subject ID, COVID-19 status, age in years and sex. Where available, HLA class I and class II types were taken from metadata supplied by the sample provider and were not determined by assay-based typing.

The study at large found these results: The amount of clinical and demographic metadata varied by source and participant and was provided uncurated.

Remarks on this clone: It lacks a known antigen. No much larger clonotype is one base removed from it; base qualities were not supplied.

The immunoSEQ Assay, a bias-controlled multiplex PCR, was used to amplify TCRbeta CDR3 regions from genomic DNA. Per the source publication's procedure: The number of nucleated cells in each sample was estimated by amplification of reference gene primers within the assay. Sequence reads were collapsed and filtered to measure the absolute abundance of every unique TCRbeta CDR3 rearrangement. Productive Simpson clonality was computed per sample as the square root of Simpson's diversity index over productive rearrangements. In its TCRdb copy, this immuneACCESS table keeps in-frame sequences only and misses some clones. Where compared with another copy, unresolved V genes explain less than half of these, and the others have no known cause. Clone size and the V and J calls come from that table; the DNA yielded D and trimming. The sample has about 150,000 clones on record, approximately 90% of them singletons. The ten largest clones represent around 4.6% of the sample.

Each collaborating institution followed its own protocols to collect whole blood in K2EDTA tubes. Collaborator samples were shipped for TCRbeta analysis as frozen whole blood, isolated PBMCs, or DNA extracted from either sample type. The TCR comes from a human donor in a cohort sampled during active COVID-19. Material for sequencing was peripheral blood.

Read as DNA, the sequence is TGTGCCAGCAGGGGTTATGGACAGGGGGCAGGGGGCAATCAGCCCCAGCATTTT. Its protein is CASRGYGQGAGGNQPQHF. In this chain, TRBV28 is recombined with TRBJ1-5, with TRBD1 identical over 11 junction bases. For this chain, trimming is 6 bases at the V end and 2 bases at the J end, and the number of junction bases without a gene match is 12. The CDR3 covers 18 residues, taking in both the cysteine and the phenylalanine. Only CDR3 DNA remains: 54 bases, in frame from the first base. The germline V gene specifies MDHEN as CDR1 and SYDVKM as CDR2.